This T cell receptor beta chain was captured in a study of cytomegalovirus exposure and HLA in healthy donors. Points from the study as a whole: Beyond CMV serostatus, there was no information to go on about immune exposure. In a later analysis, across HLA loci, associated TCR counts were highest for DRB1, lowest for HLA-C. For presence/absence analyses, sequencing depth was assumed to be roughly uniform across donors.

V was shortened by 4 bases and J by 4 bases, with 10 bases between the two germline ends. There are 13 residues in the CDR3. The germline V gene encodes CDR1 LNHDA and CDR2 SQIVND (reference sequence). 60 Vbeta and 13 Jbeta primers were used in PCR. The table came from immunoSEQ multiplex PCR; TCRdb's copy has only in-frame clones and leaves some out. This sample carries about 150,000 clones, around 80% of them seen once, and the ten largest clones take around 1.5%. With respect to this clone: Its antigen remains unknown.

Sequenced: PBMCs. The chain carries TRBV19 and TRBJ1-2; D may be TRBD1 (5 bases). The sequence was obtained from a man between 35 and 55 years old in good health and CMV-seronegative. CDR3 loop: CASSTTVAYGYTF. CDR3 DNA: TGTGCCAGTAGTACGACAGTAGCCTATGGCTACACCTTC.